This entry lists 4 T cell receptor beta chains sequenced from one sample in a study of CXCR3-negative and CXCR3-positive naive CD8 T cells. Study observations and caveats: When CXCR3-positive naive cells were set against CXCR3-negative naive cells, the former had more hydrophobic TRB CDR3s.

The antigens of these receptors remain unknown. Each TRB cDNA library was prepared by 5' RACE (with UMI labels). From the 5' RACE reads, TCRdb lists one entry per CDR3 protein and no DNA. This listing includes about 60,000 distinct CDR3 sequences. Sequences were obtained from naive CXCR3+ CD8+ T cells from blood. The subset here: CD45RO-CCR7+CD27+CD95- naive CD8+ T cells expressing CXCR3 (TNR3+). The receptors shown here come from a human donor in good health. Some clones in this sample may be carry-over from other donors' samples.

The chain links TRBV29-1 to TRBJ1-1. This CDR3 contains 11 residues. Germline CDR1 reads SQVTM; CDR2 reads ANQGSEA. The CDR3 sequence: CSVGGVTEAFF.

CDR3 residues: CASRLQRGTYNEQFF. This chain joins TRBV7-8 and TRBJ2-1. The CDR3 spans 15 residues. Germline V gene lookup returns CDR1 SGHVS and CDR2 FQNEAQ.

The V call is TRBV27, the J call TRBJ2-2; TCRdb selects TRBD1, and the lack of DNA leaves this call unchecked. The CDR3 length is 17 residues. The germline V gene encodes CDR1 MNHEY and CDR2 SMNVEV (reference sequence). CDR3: CASSLATQGAQGGELCF.

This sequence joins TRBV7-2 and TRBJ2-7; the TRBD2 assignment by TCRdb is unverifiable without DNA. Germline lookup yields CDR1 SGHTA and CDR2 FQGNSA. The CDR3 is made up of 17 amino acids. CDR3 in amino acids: CASSLVGVLAGTYEQYF.